This T cell receptor (beta chain) was sequenced in a study of identical twins. This CDR3 comprises 17 residues. Trimming pared 5 bases from V and 2 bases from J, leaving 19 bases between. Germline values: CDR1 SEHNR, CDR2 FQNEAQ (reference sequence). Each CDR3 protein is one row after TCRdb ran MiXCR on the 5' RACE reads. Among fewer than 250,000 distinct CDR3 sequences listed, 6% to 8.5% were seen once. The data were also submitted as part of a second study, on yellow fever vaccine responses in identical twins. That paper states: The T cell response to vaccination in identical twins was reportedly partly convergent and partly personalized.

The V gene is TRBV7-9, the J gene TRBJ2-1; D is uncertain. The sequence was obtained from a woman under 30 in good health. Sequenced input: CD8+ T cells sorted from blood. The CDR3 coding sequence is TGTGCCAGCAGCGTCCCGATCTCGGGCCATACCTACAATGAGCAGTTCTTC. This sequence encodes CASSVPISGHTYNEQFF.